These 5 T cell receptor beta chains were sequenced from one sample in a study of T cell responses to AZD1222 COVID-19 vaccine. Clones were read by immunoSEQ multiplex PCR, and TCRdb kept only the in-frame ones, dropping some. Of roughly 120,000 clones listed, over 75% are singletons. This specimen consisted of peripheral blood, obtained on day 0 of AZD1222 vaccination. These receptors were taken from an adult in good health.

This rearrangement joins TRBV2 to TRBJ2-5, with TRBD2 identical over 8 bases. The V gene's germline CDR1 is SNHLY and CDR2 FYNNEI. V lost 4 bases and J lost 2; bases outside the gene matches: 9. The CDR3 totals 16 residues. CDR3 bases: TGTGCCAGCAGTGTTCGGGGGGGGACTCTTCAAGAGACCCAGTACTTC. It codes for CASSVRGGTLQETQYF.

This clone has a single count. The chain links TRBV7-2 to TRBJ2-3; TRBD1 might be the D (6 bases). CDR3 length: 15 amino acids. V was clipped by 0 bases and J by 4 bases, with 11 bases between them. CDR1 is SGHTA and CDR2 is FQGNSA in the germline V gene. The CDR3, as DNA: TGTGCCAGCAGCTTAGCTGGGGCAGGGGCAGATACGCAGTATTTT. Amino acids: CASSLAGAGADTQYF. The full variable domain, completed using reference TRBV7-2 and TRBJ2-3, is GAGVSQSPSNKVTEKGKDVELRCDPISGHTALYWYRQSLGQGLEFLIYFQGNSAPDKSGLPSDRFSAERTGGSVSTLTIQRTQQEDSAVYLCASSLAGAGADTQYFGPGTRLTVL.

V gene TRBV6-5 combines with J gene TRBJ2-5; the match to TRBD2 covers 14 bases. The CDR3 loop spans 16 amino acids. The V gene end was trimmed by 4 bases and the J gene end by 0 bases; junction bases not matched to a gene: 1. Germline V gene sequence: CDR1 MNHEY, CDR2 SVGAGI. The CDR3 spells CASSLGLAGDQETQYF. The CDR3 DNA sequence: TGTGCCAGCAGTTTGGGACTAGCGGGGGACCAAGAGACCCAGTACTTC.

The V and J genes are TRBV5-1 and TRBJ2-7, with D perhaps assigned TRBD1 or TRBD2 (5 bases each). Germline values: CDR1 SGHRS, CDR2 YFSETQ. The CDR3 length is 15 residues. V was shortened by 0 bases and J by 5 bases, with 15 bases between the two germline ends. CDR3 nucleotide sequence: TGCGCCAGCAGCTTGGCCGGGGCCCGAGGCCACGAGCAGTACTTC. Amino acids: CASSLAGARGHEQYF.

The chain recombines TRBV24-1 with TRBJ2-1, with 8 bases identical to TRBD1. This CDR3 is built from 14 residues. V was clipped by 4 bases and J by 7 bases; unmatched bases: 5. Germline assignment: CDR1 KGHDR and CDR2 SFDVKD. CDR3 in DNA: TGTGCCACCAGTGACTCCACAGGGGGGAATGAGCAGTTCTTC. Protein product: CATSDSTGGNEQFF.